This TCR beta chain was documented in a study of T-cell reconstitution after alpha-beta-depleted transplantation in children. This clonotype was seen only a few times. This CDR3 has 15 amino acids. V trimming: 6 bases; J trimming: 1 base; junction bases outside the gene matches: 5. The V gene's germline CDR1 is DFQATT and CDR2 SNEGSKA (reference sequence). During its preparation, the TCRbeta library received unique molecular identifiers. In TCRdb, the PCR reads were re-called with MiXCR into one record per CDR3 protein. This sample has about 610,000 distinct CDR3 sequences, with about 10% found just once.

The sequence derives from a human donor who donated a stem cell graft to a child with acute myeloid leukemia. The chain joins TRBV20-1 to TRBJ1-4, with 10 nucleotides matching TRBD1. This specimen was PBMCs from the stem cell graft donor, taken from the stem cell graft. The CDR3: CSARDRGRTNEKLFF. The CDR3 DNA follows: TGCAGTGCCAGGGACAGGGGTAGAACTAATGAAAAACTGTTTTTT.